The subject of this entry is one T cell receptor (beta chain). Its antigen is undetermined. The data originate from a study of cytomegalovirus exposure and HLA in healthy donors. General observations from the study: Data from an earlier analysis indicated that most TCR beta V segments were productive either about 90% or about 30% of the time.

V was shortened by 1 base and J by 0 bases, with 9 bases between the two germline ends. Germline CDR1 and CDR2: MGHRA and YSYEKL. This CDR3 has 15 residues. The PCR contained 60 Vbeta and 13 Jbeta primers. Clones were read by immunoSEQ multiplex PCR, and TCRdb kept only the in-frame ones, dropping some. The sample lists approximately 110,000 clones, around two thirds occurring once. The J gene is TRBJ1-2, the V gene TRBV4-1; no reliable D call. This clonotype originated in a middle-aged woman in good health and CMV-seropositive. Sequencing used PBMCs. The CDR3 loop is CASSQGPGANYGYTF. For the CDR3, the DNA is TGCGCCAGCAGCCAAGGCCCAGGTGCTAACTATGGCTACACCTTC.